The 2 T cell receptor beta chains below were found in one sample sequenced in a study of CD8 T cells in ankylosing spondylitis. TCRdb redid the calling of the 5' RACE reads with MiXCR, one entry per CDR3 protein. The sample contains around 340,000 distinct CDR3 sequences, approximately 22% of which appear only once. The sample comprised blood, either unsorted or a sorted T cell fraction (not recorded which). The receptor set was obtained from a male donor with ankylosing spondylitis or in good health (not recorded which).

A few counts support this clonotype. The DNA of the CDR3 is TGTGCCAGCAGTTTTCTCTTGGACACTTTTAACTATGGCTACACCTTC. This translates into CASSFLLDTFNYGYTF. This chain connects TRBV12-3 or TRBV12-4 to TRBJ1-2, with D perhaps matching TRBD1 (5 bases). CDR3 length: 16 residues. V was cut by 3 bases and J by 1 base, with 15 bases left in between.

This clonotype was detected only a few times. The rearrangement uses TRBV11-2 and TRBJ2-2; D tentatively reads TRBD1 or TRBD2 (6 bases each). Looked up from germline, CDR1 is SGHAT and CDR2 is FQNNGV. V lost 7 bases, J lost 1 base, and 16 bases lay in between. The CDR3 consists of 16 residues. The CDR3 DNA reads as TGTGCCAGCACCATATGGGGGGCGGAGAACACCGGGGAGCTGTTTTTT. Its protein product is CASTIWGAENTGELFF.